The T cell receptor (beta chain) under discussion was sequenced for a study of beta chain features in type 1 diabetes. Every isolated RNA sample was fully reverse transcribed, so sequencing captured expressed TCRB transcripts. The protocol was immunoSEQ multiplex PCR, while the TCRdb copy is restricted to in-frame clones and leaves out a portion. Of 130,000 to 150,000 clones in the sample, under 60% were seen once. Sorting produced populations that all topped 98% purity. Germline CDR1 and CDR2: WSHSY and SAAADI. Trimming removed 4 bases from V and 8 bases from J; junction bases left unmatched: 8. CDR3 length: 15 residues.

The V call is TRBV10-2, the J call TRBJ1-4; TRBD1 aligns across 9 bases. The sample taken for sequencing was Tregs from blood. The clonotype originates from a young man in good health. CDR3 sequence reads: CASSGRTGANEKLFF. The CDR3 DNA is TGCGCCAGCAGTGGACGGACAGGGGCGAACGAAAAACTGTTTTTT.